This passage covers 19 T cell receptor beta chains from one sample sequenced in a study of control samples from healthy donors and cancer patients. Clones were read by immunoSEQ multiplex PCR, and TCRdb kept only the in-frame ones, dropping some. The table has 170,000 or so clones, approximately 92% seen once. Sequencing was performed on blood. The receptor set was obtained from a man younger than 30 in good health.

V and J are TRBV2 and TRBJ2-7; tentative D call: TRBD2 (5 bases). The CDR3 runs 12 residues. Germline V gene sequence: CDR1 SNHLY, CDR2 FYNNEI. Deletions cut 7 bases from V and 2 bases from J, with 9 bases between. The DNA for the CDR3 is TGTGCCAGCAAGGAGGTTGCCTACGAGCAGTACTTC. The encoded protein is CASKEVAYEQYF.

The genes are TRBV10-3 and TRBJ2-7; 8 nucleotides agree with TRBD2. Trimming took 2 bases from V and 0 from J; bases not matched to a gene: 3. The germline V gene has CDR1 ENHRY and CDR2 SYGVKD. The CDR3 spans 15 residues. The CDR3 loop is CAISERGGSSYEQYF. The CDR3 bases are TGTGCCATCAGTGAGCGCGGGGGGTCCTCCTACGAGCAGTACTTC.

This chain joins TRBV10-1 and TRBJ1-1, with D unclear. Germline V gene data show CDR1 as WNHNN and CDR2 as SYGVQD (reference sequence). The CDR3 loop spans 15 amino acids. V was trimmed by 3 bases and J by 1 base, leaving 12 bases between them. The CDR3 spells CASSEGPETNTEAFF. For the CDR3, the DNA is TGCGCCAGCAGTGAAGGCCCCGAGACGAACACTGAAGCTTTCTTT.

V is TRBV19 and J is TRBJ1-4; D unclear. There are 14 residues in the CDR3. The germline V and J ends were trimmed by 1 base and 8 bases, with 11 bases remaining between them. CDR1 is LNHDA and CDR2 is SQIVND in the germline V gene (reference sequence). In DNA form, the CDR3 reads TGTGCCAGTAGTATAGGAGGATCTGGCGAAAAACTGTTTTTT. It translates to CASSIGGSGEKLFF.

CDR3 nucleotides: TGTGCCAGCAGTTCATCGTATGAAAAACTGTTTTTT. Translation gives CASSSSYEKLFF. The rearrangement links TRBV12-3 or TRBV12-4 to TRBJ1-4; D uncertain. The V and J ends lost 4 bases and 6 bases respectively, with 6 bases between them. The CDR3 is 12 amino acids.

The chain links TRBV5-1 to TRBJ1-6, with D possibly being TRBD1 (5 bases). V was pared by 0 bases and J by 10 bases, with 17 bases between. CDR1 and CDR2 (germline): SGHRS, YFSETQ. CDR3 length: 16 residues. The CDR3: CASSLDPGRTGSPLHF. In DNA, the CDR3 is TGCGCCAGCAGCTTGGATCCGGGACGGACTGGCTCACCCCTCCACTTT.

The chain is built from TRBV20-1 and TRBJ1-2; D is possibly TRBD1 (5 bases). V gave up 3 bases and J gave up 8 bases, with 16 bases separating them. The CDR3 totals 13 residues. The germline V gene has CDR1 DFQATT and CDR2 SNEGSKA (reference sequence). DNA for the CDR3: TGCAGTGCTAGTCCGGGACCCCTTGAAGGCTACACCTTC. This gives the protein CSASPGPLEGYTF.

The chain carries TRBV19 and TRBJ1-6; weak D call: TRBD1 (5 bases). This CDR3 is 18 amino acids long. Trimming cost V 3 bases and J 7 bases, with 22 bases left between them. Germline CDR1 is LNHDA and CDR2 is SQIVND (reference sequence). The CDR3, as DNA: TGTGCCAGTAGTATTAGGACATCTCTTGGGATTTTGAATTCACCCCTCCACTTT. Translated: CASSIRTSLGILNSPLHF.

This clone was recorded only once. The chain is built from TRBV13 and TRBJ1-2; 7 nucleotides match TRBD1. The CDR3 loop spans 17 amino acids. The V gene's germline CDR1 is PRHDT and CDR2 FYEKMQ (reference sequence). V shed 2 bases, J shed 3 bases, and the junction held 12 bases outside the gene matches. The CDR3 region has the DNA TGTGCCAGCAGCTTATTCGGCTCGGACAGGCAACACTATGGCTACACCTTC. Its translation is CASSLFGSDRQHYGYTF.

The rearrangement joins TRBV11-2 to TRBJ1-1; 8 nucleotides match TRBD1. CDR1 is SGHAT, CDR2 FQNNGV, per germline. V shed 3 bases, J shed 6 bases, and the junction held 6 bases outside the gene matches. The CDR3 spans 14 residues. The DNA for the CDR3 is TGTGCCAGCAGCTTTGACAGGGGTGTCGCTGAAGCTTTCTTT. This sequence encodes CASSFDRGVAEAFF.

V is TRBV25-1 and J is TRBJ1-4, with a tentative D call TRBD1 (6 bases). The CDR3 is 14 residues long. Trimming took 3 bases from V and 8 from J, leaving 13 bases between them. Germline CDR1 and CDR2: MGHDK and SYGVNS. DNA for the CDR3: TGTGCCAGCAGTGACTATGACAGGCAGGAAAAACTGTTTTTT. Its protein product is CASSDYDRQEKLFF.

This chain uses TRBV11-2 with TRBJ2-3; D possibly corresponds to TRBD2 (6 bases). The CDR3 has 16 residues. Trimming removed 0 bases from V and 0 bases from J, with 10 bases in between. The germline CDR1 and CDR2 sequences are SGHAT and FQNNGV. This CDR3 is CASSLECGESTDTQYF. The CDR3 bases are TGTGCCAGCAGCTTAGAGTGCGGGGAGAGCACAGATACGCAGTATTTT.

V gene TRBV19 combines with J gene TRBJ2-1; 8 nucleotides align to TRBD1. Germline CDR1 is LNHDA and CDR2 is SQIVND (reference sequence). V shed 1 base and J 5 bases; nucleotides not matched to a gene: 4. The CDR3 has 15 amino acids. CDR3 amino acids: CASSIGGTGNNEQFF. The CDR3 region has the DNA TGTGCCAGTAGTATAGGGGGGACAGGAAACAATGAGCAGTTCTTC.

The rearrangement uses TRBV27 and TRBJ1-5; perhaps TRBD1 as D (5 bases). Germline loops: CDR1 MNHEY, CDR2 SMNVEV (reference sequence). The CDR3 runs 14 residues. Deletions cut 3 bases from V and 3 bases from J, with 9 bases between. The CDR3 coding sequence is TGTGCCAGCAGTTTCTCCAGGGACAATCAGCCCCAGCATTTT. It specifies CASSFSRDNQPQHF.

This chain links TRBV6-5 with TRBJ2-1, with 13 bases that match TRBD2. CDR1 is MNHEY and CDR2 is SVGAGI in the germline V gene. V dropped 6 bases and J dropped 10; count of bases not matched to a gene: 9. The CDR3 has 15 residues. CDR3 nucleotide sequence: TGTGCCAGCAGAGGACTAGCGGGGGCCCTCTCAGAGCAGTTCTTC. This encodes CASRGLAGALSEQFF.

The CDR3 is CATSDSGTADGEQYF. CDR3 DNA sequence: TGTGCCACCAGTGATTCAGGGACCGCCGATGGTGAGCAGTACTTC. V is TRBV24-1 and J is TRBJ2-7; either TRBD1 or TRBD2 may fit D (5 bases each). The CDR3 runs to 15 residues. Germline V gene lookup returns CDR1 KGHDR and CDR2 SFDVKD. Trimming took 2 bases from V and 7 from J, leaving 17 bases between them.

This clone appeared once. The V gene is TRBV5-5, the J gene TRBJ2-7; 9 nucleotides match TRBD1. CDR3 size: 13 residues. Germline lookup yields CDR1 SGHKS and CDR2 YYEKEE (reference sequence). The junction had 3 bases not matched to a gene; V was cut back by 4 bases and J by 4 bases. The chain's CDR3 is CASSRDREYEQYF. CDR3 coding DNA: TGTGCCAGCAGCCGGGACAGGGAATACGAGCAGTACTTC.

This clone was counted once. CDR3 nucleotides: TGCGCCAGCATCCAGGGGCCTAGCGGGGAAAACACAGAGCAGTTCTTC. It translates to CASIQGPSGENTEQFF. V usage is TRBV5-1 and J usage is TRBJ2-1, with 9 bases matching TRBD2. After removal of 6 bases from V and 10 bases from J, the junction contained 17 bases not matched to a gene. Germline V gene lookup returns CDR1 SGHRS and CDR2 YFSETQ. The CDR3 is 16 residues long.

The chain uses TRBV30 and TRBJ1-4; TRBD1 might be the D (5 bases). The germline gives CDR1 GTSNPN, CDR2 SVGIG (reference sequence). V lost 2 bases to trimming and J lost 10 bases, with 17 bases between them. The CDR3 covers 14 residues. The CDR3 bases are TGTGCCTGGAGTCAGGACTCCGGGGGAGGAAAACTGTTTTTT. Translation gives CAWSQDSGGGKLFF. Full variable domain (outside the CDR3, taken from reference TRBV30 and TRBJ1-4): SQTIHQWPATLVQPVGSPLSLECTVEGTSNPNLYWYRQAAGRGLQLLFYSVGIGQISSEVPQNLSASRPQDRQFILSSKKLLLSDSGFYLCAWSQDSGGGKLFFGSGTQLSVL.